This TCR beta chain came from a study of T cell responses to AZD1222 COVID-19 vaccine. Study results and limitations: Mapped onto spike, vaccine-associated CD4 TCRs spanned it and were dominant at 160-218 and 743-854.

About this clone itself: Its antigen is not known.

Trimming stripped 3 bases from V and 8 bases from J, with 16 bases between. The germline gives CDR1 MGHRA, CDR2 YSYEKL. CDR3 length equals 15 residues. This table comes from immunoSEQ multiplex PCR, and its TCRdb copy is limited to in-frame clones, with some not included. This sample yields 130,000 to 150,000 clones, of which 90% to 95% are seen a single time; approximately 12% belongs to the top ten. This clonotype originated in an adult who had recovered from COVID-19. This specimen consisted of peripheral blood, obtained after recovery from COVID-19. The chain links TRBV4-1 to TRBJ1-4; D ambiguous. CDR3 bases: TGCGCCAGCAGCCAGGTCTGGGGTCTCGGGGAAAAACTGTTTTTT. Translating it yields CASSQVWGLGEKLFF.